A single sample is the source of the 9 T cell receptor beta chains below, sequenced in a study of T-cell memory formation after mild COVID-19 (dated by TCRdb to the early 2020s). The library came from 5' RACE. TCRdb records Illumina NovaSeq 6000 as the sequencer. The public reads were quality trimmed at Q25 with fastp and then assembled into clones with MiXCR by TCRdb, keeping productive beta chains. Under each unique CDR3 protein, matching rows form one entry showing the most common genes and DNA. The table for this sample lists 30,000 to 35,000 distinct CDR3 sequences; more than 20% of them were counted only once. About 1.5% of the sample is in the top ten clones. The sample was PBMCs or a T cell subset sorted from them (not recorded which). All receptors derive from an adult who had mild COVID-19 (a few samples of this study predate the infection). The sample titles of this study are shuffled in the database, so cell type and time point are left out.

As DNA, the CDR3 is TGTGCCAGCAGTTTATTGGGACAGGCCCCGAATGAGCAGTTCTTC. Protein product: CASSLLGQAPNEQFF. The chain couples TRBV28 to TRBJ2-1, with 8 bases fitting TRBD1. J lost 7 bases, V lost 1 base, and 6 bases had no gene match. Germline V lookup: CDR1 MDHEN, CDR2 SYDVKM. This CDR3 is 15 amino acids long.

In this sample, this clonotype turned up many times. V gene TRBV7-9 combines with J gene TRBJ2-1, with 8 bases fitting TRBD2. The V gene's germline CDR1 is SEHNR and CDR2 FQNEAQ (reference sequence). With V trimmed by 2 bases and J by 13 bases, 4 bases remained unmatched. The CDR3 totals 12 residues. The CDR3 reads CASSLSRGVQFF. The DNA of the CDR3 is TGTGCCAGCAGCTTATCGCGGGGGGTACAGTTCTTC.

This clonotype was seen repeatedly, ten times or more. V usage is TRBV12-3 or TRBV12-4 and J usage is TRBJ2-1, with D perhaps TRBD1 (6 bases). V lost 6 bases, J lost 7 bases, and 16 bases lay in between. The CDR3 extends over 14 amino acids. The CDR3 loop is CASRWTARGNEQFF. In nucleotides, the CDR3 is TGTGCCAGCAGGTGGACAGCCCGCGGGAATGAGCAGTTCTTC.

The chain employs TRBV6-6 and TRBJ2-1; a weak D match, TRBD1 (6 bases). Germline loops: CDR1 MNHNY, CDR2 SVGAGI (reference sequence). V shed 5 bases and J shed 6 bases, with 17 bases lying between them. This CDR3 has 15 residues. In nucleotides, the CDR3 is TGTGCCAGCAGTAGCAGACAGGCGGGCCTCAATGAGCAGTTCTTC. It encodes CASSSRQAGLNEQFF.

This chain links TRBV7-6 with TRBJ2-7; 9 nucleotides agree with TRBD1. This CDR3 contains 14 residues. J was trimmed by 3 bases and V by 6 bases; bases with no gene match: 6. Germline V gene data show CDR1 as SGHVS and CDR2 as FNYEAQ. The chain's CDR3 is CASSHGTGHYEQYF. The CDR3, as DNA: TGTGCCAGCAGTCACGGGACAGGGCACTACGAGCAGTACTTC.

This clonotype was seen many times. V usage is TRBV12-3 or TRBV12-4 and J usage is TRBJ2-7, with 10 nucleotides matching TRBD1. The CDR3 spans 15 residues. V was pared by 2 bases and J by 7 bases, with 8 bases of the junction left unmatched. The CDR3 loop is CASSLSGTGAREQYF. The CDR3 bases are TGTGCCAGCAGTTTATCCGGGACAGGGGCCAGAGAGCAGTACTTC.

This clonotype was detected ten times or more. This rearrangement joins TRBV7-2 to TRBJ2-3, with D possibly matching TRBD2 (5 bases). This CDR3 is 14 amino acids long. V gave up 0 bases and J gave up 2 bases, with 6 bases separating them. Germline V lookup: CDR1 SGHTA, CDR2 FQGNSA. The CDR3 spells CASSLAGVTDTQYF. DNA for the CDR3: TGTGCCAGCAGCTTAGCGGGAGTCACAGATACGCAGTATTTT.

V is TRBV5-1 and J is TRBJ2-3; unclear D gene. Trimming took off 3 bases at V and 4 bases at J, with 9 bases between the two ends. Germline-derived CDR1 and CDR2 are SGHRS and YFSETQ. The CDR3 sequence is 13 residues long. This chain's CDR3 is CASSSPGPDTQYF. As DNA, the CDR3 is TGCGCCAGCAGCTCCCCTGGGCCAGATACGCAGTATTTT.

The V gene is TRBV7-9, the J gene TRBJ2-5, with 12 nucleotides matching TRBD2. Germline V gene sequence: CDR1 SEHNR, CDR2 FQNEAQ (reference sequence). CDR3 size: 15 residues. Losses at the gene ends were 4 bases for V and 5 bases for J; bases not matched to a gene: 5. CDR3 nucleotides: TGTGCCAGCAGCTCCCTAGCGGGAGGGCCGGAGACCCAGTACTTC. Translation: CASSSLAGGPETQYF.